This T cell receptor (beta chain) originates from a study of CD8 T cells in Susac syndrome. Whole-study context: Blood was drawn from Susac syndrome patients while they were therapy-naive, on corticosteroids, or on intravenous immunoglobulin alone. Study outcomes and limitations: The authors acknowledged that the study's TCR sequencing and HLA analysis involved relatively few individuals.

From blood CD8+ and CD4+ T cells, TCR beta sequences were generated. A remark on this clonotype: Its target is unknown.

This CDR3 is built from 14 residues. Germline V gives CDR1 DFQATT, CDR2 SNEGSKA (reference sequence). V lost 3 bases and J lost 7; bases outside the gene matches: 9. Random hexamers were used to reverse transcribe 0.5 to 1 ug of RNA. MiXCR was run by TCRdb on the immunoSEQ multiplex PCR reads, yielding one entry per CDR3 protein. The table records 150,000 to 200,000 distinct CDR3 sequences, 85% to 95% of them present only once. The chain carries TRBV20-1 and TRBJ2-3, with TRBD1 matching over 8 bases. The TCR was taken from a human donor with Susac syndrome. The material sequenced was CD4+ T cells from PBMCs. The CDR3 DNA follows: TGCAGTGCTAGCGGTCCCAGGGGGCGATATACGCAGTATTTT. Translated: CSASGPRGRYTQYF.